This entry concerns a single T cell receptor beta chain. Both 60 Vbeta primers and 13 Jbeta primers went into the PCR. The method was immunoSEQ multiplex PCR; TCRdb's version includes in-frame clones alone and lacks a portion of them. Altogether about 100,000 clones are present, about three quarters being singletons, with the ten largest covering less than 4.5%. This sample stems from a study of cytomegalovirus exposure and HLA in healthy donors. V gave up 6 bases and J gave up 4 bases; unmatched junction bases: 7. Germline V lookup: CDR1 KGHSH, CDR2 LQKENI. The CDR3 runs 14 residues. The receptor was isolated from a man in his forties in good health and CMV-seronegative. V and J are TRBV18 and TRBJ1-1; 8 bases are shared with TRBD1. Sequences were obtained from PBMCs. The CDR3 region is CASSRQGASTEAFF. CDR3 DNA: TGTGCCAGCTCTCGCCAGGGGGCGAGCACTGAAGCTTTCTTT.